This T cell receptor (beta chain) was identified during a study of CD8+CD57+ T cells in acquired aplastic anemia. Study context: DNA from sorted CD4+ and CD8+ cells averaged approximately 3.2 ug. Researchers reported that healthy donors averaged approximately 9.8 million reads for CD4+ cells. Study-wide results and caveats: It was found that under 30 CD8+ CDR3 sequences were shared between patients and controls. Patients versus controls showed no significant CD8+ Simpson's diversity difference.

The V segment lost 3 bases and the J segment 3 bases; nucleotides outside the gene matches: 5. Per the germline V gene, CDR1 is SGHRS and CDR2 is YFSETQ. This CDR3 has 14 amino acids. About this clonotype itself: Its antigen is currently unknown.

Profiling that covered TCR beta VDJ and CDR3 relied on genomic DNA as its template. TCRdb fed the reads into MiXCR, producing one record per CDR3 protein. The profile shows around 180,000 distinct CDR3 sequences, about 60% of them singletons. The sequence was obtained from a human donor in good health. The sample comprised sorted CD4+, CD8+, or CD8+CD57+ T cells (not recorded which) from PBMCs. The V and J genes are TRBV5-1 and TRBJ2-7; TRBD1 aligns across 8 bases. CDR3 DNA: TGCGCCAGCAGCTCGTGGACAGGGATCTACGAGCAGTACTTC. It is translated as CASSSWTGIYEQYF.